These 20 T cell receptor beta chains came from one sample sequenced in a study of human T cells and chemical hapten exposure. From the RACE reads, TCRdb called clonotypes with MiXCR, one entry per CDR3 protein. The sample gives under 130,000 distinct CDR3 sequences, around 10% of which show up once; roughly 3.2% is in the top ten. Time point described: patch test 1, 2 weeks after DPC sensitization. The treatment: therapeutic diphenylcyclopropenone sensitization with weekly scalp DPC. The sequenced sample was whole blood, obtained in connection with sensitization to the hapten diphenylcyclopropenone (DPC). These receptors were obtained from a woman aged 40 to 49 with alopecia areata. Some clones in this sample may be carry-over from other donors' samples.

This clonotype was detected many times. The rearrangement uses TRBV7-6 and TRBJ1-5, with TRBD1 matching 8 bases. CDR1 SGHVS and CDR2 FNYEAQ come from the germline V gene. The CDR3 sequence is 15 residues long. After removal of 3 bases from V and 7 bases from J, the junction contained 8 bases not matched to a gene. The CDR3 loop reads CASSFSPDREQPQHF. The CDR3 DNA follows: TGTGCCAGCAGCTTTTCCCCGGACAGGGAACAGCCCCAGCATTTT.

This clonotype was seen many times. This sequence joins TRBV27 and TRBJ1-2, with TRBD1 as a possible D gene (5 bases). Germline V gives CDR1 MNHEY, CDR2 SMNVEV (reference sequence). The CDR3 is 16 amino acids. V dropped 3 bases and J dropped 6 bases, with 20 bases sitting between them. The CDR3 region has the DNA TGTGCCAGCAGTTTGGCCGGGGCCACCCCCCCGGATGGCTACACCTTC. This codes for CASSLAGATPPDGYTF.

This clonotype was counted a few times. The chain is built from TRBV28 and TRBJ1-5; no reliable D call. Germline CDR1 reads MDHEN; CDR2 reads SYDVKM. The CDR3 spans 12 residues. Trimming took 6 bases from V and 3 from J, leaving 6 bases between them. The CDR3, as DNA: TGTGCCAGCAGACTGAACAATCAGCCCCAGCATTTT. Residues: CASRLNNQPQHF.

The chain recombines TRBV4-2 with TRBJ2-7; 10 positions agree with TRBD2. In germline, CDR1 is LGHNA, CDR2 YNFKEQ. The V segment lost 1 base and the J segment 6 bases; nucleotides outside the gene matches: 3. The CDR3 spans 14 residues. The CDR3 region is CASSQGVAGGEQYF. Here the CDR3 DNA reads TGTGCCAGCAGCCAAGGGGTAGCGGGAGGCGAGCAGTACTTC.

The rearrangement joins TRBV30 to TRBJ2-5, with TRBD1 as a possible D gene (5 bases). The V end lost 2 bases, the J end lost 5 bases, and 24 bases lay between the germline ends. This CDR3 spans 17 amino acids. Looked up from germline, CDR1 is GTSNPN and CDR2 is SVGIG (reference sequence). The chain's CDR3 is CAWSPQEAIGAGETQYF. In DNA form, the CDR3 reads TGTGCCTGGAGTCCCCAGGAAGCGATAGGGGCCGGGGAGACCCAGTACTTC.

This clonotype was counted between two and nine times. This chain links TRBV19 with TRBJ2-1, with 13 bases lining up with TRBD2. Germline V lookup: CDR1 LNHDA, CDR2 SQIVND (reference sequence). V lost 4 bases, J lost 9 bases, and 9 bases stayed unmatched. This CDR3 region has 16 residues. CDR3 in amino acids: CASSTTGTSGIVEQFF. DNA for the CDR3: TGTGCCAGTAGTACTACCGGGACTAGCGGGATCGTTGAGCAGTTCTTC. The whole variable domain, filled in from reference TRBV19 and TRBJ2-1, reads DGGITQSPKYLFRKEGQNVTLSCEQNLNHDAMYWYRQDPGQGLRLIYYSQIVNDFQKGDIAEGYSVSREKKESFPLTVTSAQKNPTAFYLCASSTTGTSGIVEQFFGPGTRLTVL.

This clonotype was counted at least ten times. The rearrangement uses TRBV7-2 and TRBJ2-7; D is perhaps TRBD1 or TRBD2 (5 bases each). From germline, CDR1 is SGHTA and CDR2 FQGNSA. Trimming removed 5 bases from V and 1 base from J, with 15 bases in between. The CDR3 extends over 15 amino acids. CDR3 region: CASSQALGDSYEQYF. CDR3 DNA sequence: TGTGCCAGCAGCCAGGCACTGGGGGATTCCTACGAGCAGTACTTC. Drawing the rest from reference TRBV7-2 and TRBJ2-7, the complete variable domain is GAGVSQSPSNKVTEKGKDVELRCDPISGHTALYWYRQSLGQGLEFLIYFQGNSAPDKSGLPSDRFSAERTGGSVSTLTIQRTQQEDSAVYLCASSQALGDSYEQYFGPGTRLTVT.

In this sample, this clonotype turned up many times. The chain joins TRBV5-1 to TRBJ1-4; D unclear. Per the germline V gene, CDR1 is SGHRS and CDR2 is YFSETQ. V dropped 4 bases and J dropped 7 bases, with 14 bases sitting between them. CDR3 length equals 14 residues. The CDR3 here is CASSPRAGGEKLFF. The CDR3 DNA follows: TGCGCCAGCAGCCCCCGGGCCGGTGGTGAAAAACTGTTTTTT.

The sample holds many counts of this clonotype. The rearrangement links TRBV7-9 to TRBJ1-5; 7 bases line up with TRBD1. Germline V gives CDR1 SEHNR, CDR2 FQNEAQ (reference sequence). The trim removed 0 bases at V and 5 bases at J, leaving 4 bases unmatched. The length of the CDR3 is 15 residues. The CDR3 nucleotides read TGTGCCAGCAGCTTAGCGCGCACAGGGGATCAGCCCCAGCATTTT. Translated: CASSLARTGDQPQHF.

The sample holds a few counts of this clonotype. The CDR3 coding sequence is TGTGCCAGCAGTTTTAAGGGCAATGAGCAGTTCTTC. This gives the protein CASSFKGNEQFF. The gene calls are TRBV11-3 and TRBJ2-1, with D uncertain. CDR1 is SGHNT and CDR2 is YENEEA in the germline V gene. The CDR3 length is 12 residues. The V gene lost 6 bases and the J gene lost 6 bases, with 9 bases spanning the gap. Based on the CDR3 plus reference TRBV11-3 and TRBJ2-1, the full variable domain is EAGVVQSPRYKIIEKKQPVAFWCNPISGHNTLYWYLQNLGQGPELLIRYENEEAVDDSQLPKDRFSAERLKGVDSTLKIQPAELGDSAVYLCASSFKGNEQFFGPGTRLTVL.

CDR3: CASSQDLTVRSYEQYF. The CDR3, as DNA: TGTGCCAGCAGCCAAGATCTGACGGTACGGAGCTACGAGCAGTACTTC. The chain has TRBV4-2 and TRBJ2-7; no firm D call. Looked up from germline, CDR1 is LGHNA and CDR2 is YNFKEQ. The V and J ends lost 0 bases and 3 bases respectively, with 15 bases between them. This CDR3 is 16 amino acids long.

A note on this clonotype: A junction boundary mismatches the germline segment, possibly from a read error. The V call is TRBV25-1, the J call TRBJ1-1; D not certain. The germline V gene has CDR1 MGHDK and CDR2 SYGVNS. The CDR3 sequence is 13 residues long. DNA for the CDR3: TGTGCCAGCAGTCGGCCTGGAGGCGCTGACGCTTTCTTT. It codes for CASSRPGGADAFF.

There are many counts of this clonotype. The chain recombines TRBV7-2 with TRBJ1-1; 7 bases agree with TRBD1. The CDR3 has 14 residues. The trim removed 4 bases at V and 0 bases at J, leaving 2 bases unmatched. CDR1 and CDR2 from the germline V gene are SGHTA and FQGNSA. CDR3 bases: TGTGCCAGCAGCTCAGACAGGGTGAACACTGAAGCTTTCTTT. Protein: CASSSDRVNTEAFF.

V gene TRBV7-2 combines with J gene TRBJ2-2, with unresolved D. Germline CDR1 and CDR2: SGHTA and FQGNSA. Deletions cut 4 bases from V and 6 bases from J, with 9 bases between. The CDR3 is 13 residues long. Here the CDR3 DNA reads TGTGCCAGCAGCTCCAGGACGTCCGGGGAGCTGTTTTTT. It yields the protein CASSSRTSGELFF. Drawing the rest from reference TRBV7-2 and TRBJ2-2, the complete variable domain is GAGVSQSPSNKVTEKGKDVELRCDPISGHTALYWYRQSLGQGLEFLIYFQGNSAPDKSGLPSDRFSAERTGGSVSTLTIQRTQQEDSAVYLCASSSRTSGELFFGEGSRLTVL.

The chain has TRBV28 and TRBJ1-1; D unclear. V lost 6 bases, J lost 1 base, and 6 bases lay in between. CDR1 and CDR2 from the germline V gene are MDHEN and SYDVKM. This CDR3 spans 12 amino acids. The CDR3 nucleotides read TGTGCCAGCAGATCGGCGAACACTGAAGCTTTCTTT. It translates to CASRSANTEAFF.

In its sample, this clonotype was seen a few times. The chain couples TRBV6-5 to TRBJ2-6; D ambiguous. Germline CDR1 MNHEY, CDR2 SVGAGI. The CDR3 loop spans 14 amino acids. V was cut by 10 bases and J by 0 bases, with 10 bases left in between. This chain's CDR3 is CAISEDSGANVLTF. In DNA, the CDR3 is TGTGCCATTTCGGAAGACTCTGGGGCCAACGTCCTGACTTTC.

This clonotype was observed a few times. The rearrangement uses TRBV5-5 and TRBJ2-3, with D tentatively TRBD2 (6 bases). The CDR3 loop spans 12 amino acids. V lost 4 bases, J lost 5 bases, and 8 bases lay in between. The germline V gene has CDR1 SGHKS and CDR2 YYEKEE (reference sequence). The CDR3 sequence is CASSRGGDTQYF. The CDR3 DNA follows: TGTGCCAGCAGCCGGGGAGGAGATACGCAGTATTTT.

The table lists this clonotype with many counts. The rearrangement joins TRBV12-3 or TRBV12-4 to TRBJ2-1, with 8 bases matching TRBD2. The V segment lost 3 bases and the J segment 3 bases; nucleotides outside the gene matches: 4. The CDR3 is 15 residues long. CDR3 nucleotides: TGTGCCAGCAGTTTCGCGGGAGGCGGCTACAATGAGCAGTTCTTC. This sequence encodes CASSFAGGGYNEQFF.

This clonotype occurred many times. The V call is TRBV18, the J call TRBJ2-1; D may correspond to TRBD1 or TRBD2 (5 bases each). Trimming left V 1 base short and J 7 bases short, with 17 bases between. This CDR3 has 16 residues. Germline CDR1 KGHSH, CDR2 LQKENI. CDR3 protein: CASSPLPTGGGNEQFF. The DNA for the CDR3 is TGTGCCAGCTCACCACTTCCTACCGGTGGGGGTAATGAGCAGTTCTTC.

This clonotype was counted at least ten times. This chain uses TRBV18 with TRBJ2-3; the D gene could be TRBD1 or TRBD2 (5 bases each). Per germline, CDR1 KGHSH and CDR2 LQKENI. The CDR3 contains 15 residues. The V and J ends lost 5 bases and 2 bases respectively, with 14 bases between them. The CDR3 bases are TGTGCCAGCTCATGGGGGTCTGGCCCCACAGATACGCAGTATTTT. It specifies CASSWGSGPTDTQYF.